The rows below give T cell receptor beta chains drawn from one sample of a study of regulatory T cells in long-lasting Graves disease. MiXCR was run by TCRdb on the multiplex PCR reads, yielding one entry per CDR3 protein. The table records about 200,000 distinct CDR3 sequences, about 19% of them present only once. These data are also associated with another study on T cells in Graves' hyperthyroidism and ophthalmopathy.

The sample here was peripheral blood mononuclear cells (PBMCs), taken at new diagnosis, from a patient treated with antithyroid drugs. These receptors were obtained from a woman under 40 with Graves disease. The CDR3 runs from the conserved cysteine through the conserved F or W. Fields, in order: J gene, clone size, V gene, D gene, CDR3 protein, CDR3 DNA. A D gene is named only where the DNA matches it firmly. Clone size is not always given. Where it is, it says once, few, many or a class for expanded clones.

j_gene: TRBJ1-2
abundance: many
v_gene: TRBV12-3/TRBV12-4
d_gene: NA
CDR3aa: CASFLAGQGYGYTF
CDR3nt: TGTGCCAGCTTTCTAGCGGGGCAGGGCTATGGCTACACCTTC

j_gene: TRBJ2-2
abundance: many
v_gene: TRBV2
d_gene: NA
CDR3aa: CASTRTLHTGELFF
CDR3nt: TGTGCCAGCACCCGGACCCTCCACACCGGGGAGCTGTTTTTT

j_gene: TRBJ2-1
abundance: NA
v_gene: TRBV2
d_gene: NA
CDR3aa: CASSPGPQPLEQFF
CDR3nt: TGTGCCAGCAGCCCGGGACCCCAACCACTTGAGCAGTTCTTC

j_gene: TRBJ2-3
abundance: NA
v_gene: TRBV6-2/TRBV6-3
d_gene: TRBD1
CDR3aa: CASSEWDSTDTQYF
CDR3nt: TGTGCCAGCAGTGAATGGGACAGTACAGATACGCAGTATTTT

j_gene: TRBJ2-2
abundance: many
v_gene: TRBV2
d_gene: NA
CDR3aa: CASGKEAGTLIGELFF
CDR3nt: TGTGCCAGCGGAAAGGAGGCCGGGACCCTCATCGGGGAGCTGTTTTTT

j_gene: TRBJ2-7
abundance: many
v_gene: TRBV5-5
d_gene: NA
CDR3aa: CASSAEVAGEQYF
CDR3nt: TGCGCCAGCAGCGCGGAAGTCGCGGGGGAGCAGTACTTC

j_gene: TRBJ1-1
abundance: NA
v_gene: TRBV20-1
d_gene: TRBD1
CDR3aa: CSAKAHRGAGTEAFF
CDR3nt: TGCAGTGCAAAAGCCCACAGGGGGGCTGGCACTGAAGCATTCTTT

j_gene: TRBJ2-7
abundance: NA
v_gene: TRBV4-2
d_gene: TRBD2
CDR3aa: CASSQEKRGSYEQYF
CDR3nt: TGTGCCAGCAGCCAAGAAAAGCGGGGATCCTACGAGCAGTACTTC

j_gene: TRBJ2-2
abundance: once
v_gene: TRBV28
d_gene: NA
CDR3aa: CASRYQGGWELFF
CDR3nt: TGTGCCAGCAGATATCAGGGGGGCTGGGAGCTGTTTTTT

j_gene: TRBJ1-3
abundance: many
v_gene: TRBV6-1
d_gene: TRBD1
CDR3aa: CASGTGSPLIGNTIYF
CDR3nt: TGTGCCAGCGGGACAGGTAGTCCGTTGATCGGTAACACCATATATTTT

j_gene: TRBJ2-2
abundance: many
v_gene: TRBV5-1
d_gene: TRBD2
CDR3aa: CASASGLAGGPSTGELFF
CDR3nt: TGCGCCAGCGCCTCGGGACTAGCGGGAGGGCCTAGCACCGGGGAGCTGTTTTTT

j_gene: TRBJ2-3
abundance: NA
v_gene: TRBV12-5
d_gene: TRBD1
CDR3aa: CASGSDDRVPDTQYF
CDR3nt: TGTGCTAGTGGTTCGGACGACAGGGTGCCAGATACGCAGTATTTT

j_gene: TRBJ2-7
abundance: NA
v_gene: TRBV6-5
d_gene: NA
CDR3aa: CASSFNRDYYEQYF
CDR3nt: TGTGCCAGCAGTTTCAACAGGGACTACTACGAGCAGTACTTC

j_gene: TRBJ2-7
abundance: many
v_gene: TRBV3-1
d_gene: NA
CDR3aa: CASSQAEGGAAEQYF
CDR3nt: TGTGCCAGCAGCCAAGCTGAGGGGGGGGCGGCCGAGCAGTACTTC

j_gene: TRBJ2-1
abundance: many
v_gene: TRBV18
d_gene: NA
CDR3aa: CASSPGLDLEQFF
CDR3nt: TGTGCCAGCTCACCCGGGCTAGACCTTGAGCAGTTCTTC

j_gene: TRBJ2-5
abundance: many
v_gene: TRBV28
d_gene: TRBD2
CDR3aa: CASTPGGGGETQYF
CDR3nt: TGTGCCAGCACCCCAGGCGGCGGGGGAGAGACCCAGTACTTC

j_gene: TRBJ2-3
abundance: many
v_gene: TRBV7-2
d_gene: TRBD2
CDR3aa: CASRLGGGSTDTQYF
CDR3nt: TGTGCCAGCCGCCTTGGCGGGGGGAGCACAGATACGCAGTATTTT

j_gene: TRBJ1-2
abundance: many
v_gene: TRBV28
d_gene: NA
CDR3aa: CASRPRLDNYGYTF
CDR3nt: TGTGCCAGCAGGCCACGGTTAGATAACTATGGCTACACCTTC

j_gene: TRBJ2-1
abundance: NA
v_gene: TRBV28
d_gene: NA
CDR3aa: CASSIIKGREQFF
CDR3nt: TGTGCCAGCAGTATTATTAAGGGGCGTGAGCAGTTCTTC

j_gene: TRBJ2-3
abundance: many
v_gene: TRBV20-1
d_gene: TRBD2
CDR3aa: CSARGGLEDDTQYF
CDR3nt: TGCAGTGCTAGGGGGGGACTAGAAGACGATACGCAGTATTTT

j_gene: TRBJ1-5
abundance: many
v_gene: TRBV28
d_gene: NA
CDR3aa: CASSETQGIGQPQHF
CDR3nt: TGTGCCAGCAGTGAAACCCAGGGGATTGGTCAGCCCCAGCATTTT

j_gene: TRBJ2-2
abundance: NA
v_gene: TRBV24-1
d_gene: TRBD2
CDR3aa: CATSPRSGGNTGELFF
CDR3nt: TGTGCCACCAGTCCTCGGAGCGGGGGGAACACCGGGGAGCTGTTTTTT

j_gene: TRBJ2-5
abundance: NA
v_gene: TRBV28
d_gene: TRBD2
CDR3aa: CASSLPGLAGGIQETQYF
CDR3nt: TGTGCCAGCAGCCTCCCGGGACTAGCGGGAGGGATTCAAGAGACCCAGTACTTC

j_gene: TRBJ1-2
abundance: few
v_gene: TRBV5-5
d_gene: NA
CDR3aa: CASSLGVAESYGYTF
CDR3nt: TGTGCCAGCAGCTTGGGGGTGGCGGAAAGCTATGGCTACACCTTC

j_gene: TRBJ1-1
abundance: few
v_gene: TRBV7-9
d_gene: NA
CDR3aa: CASRFTGSGTEAFF
CDR3nt: TGTGCCAGCAGATTCACAGGGTCGGGCACTGAAGCTTTCTTT

j_gene: TRBJ1-4
abundance: many
v_gene: TRBV7-2
d_gene: NA
CDR3aa: CASSPYAQANEKLFF
CDR3nt: TGTGCCAGCAGCCCATACGCTCAGGCTAATGAAAAACTGTTTTTT

j_gene: TRBJ1-6
abundance: many
v_gene: TRBV27
d_gene: NA
CDR3aa: CASSFSVNSPLHF
CDR3nt: TGTGCCAGCAGTTTCTCTGTTAATTCACCCCTCCACTTT

j_gene: TRBJ2-7
abundance: NA
v_gene: TRBV30
d_gene: NA
CDR3aa: CAWGPGPGRYEQYF
CDR3nt: TGTGCCTGGGGGCCCGGGCCAGGGAGATACGAGCAGTACTTC

j_gene: TRBJ2-5
abundance: many
v_gene: TRBV14
d_gene: NA
CDR3aa: CASSQERAETQYF
CDR3nt: TGTGCCAGCAGCCAAGAGCGTGCGGAGACCCAGTACTTC

j_gene: TRBJ2-6
abundance: many
v_gene: TRBV18
d_gene: NA
CDR3aa: CASSGQSGANVLTF
CDR3nt: TGTGCCAGCTCAGGCCAATCTGGGGCCAACGTCCTGACTTTC

j_gene: TRBJ1-3
abundance: many
v_gene: TRBV19
d_gene: NA
CDR3aa: CASSTSPGPYPGNTIYF
CDR3nt: TGTGCCAGTAGTACAAGCCCCGGACCCTACCCTGGAAACACCATATATTTT

j_gene: TRBJ1-4
abundance: NA
v_gene: TRBV7-6
d_gene: NA
CDR3aa: CASSLAPTNEKLFF
CDR3nt: TGTGCCAGCAGCTTAGCCCCAACTAATGAAAAACTGTTTTTT

j_gene: TRBJ2-1
abundance: NA
v_gene: TRBV6-1
d_gene: NA
CDR3aa: CASKNIGGGQGRDEQFF
CDR3nt: TGTGCCAGCAAAAACATCGGGGGGGGACAGGGAAGGGATGAGCAGTTCTTC

j_gene: TRBJ1-6
abundance: NA
v_gene: TRBV25-1
d_gene: TRBD1
CDR3aa: CASSESTGHSPLHF
CDR3nt: TGTGCCAGCAGTGAATCGACAGGGCATTCACCCCTCCACTTT

j_gene: TRBJ2-3
abundance: NA
v_gene: TRBV2
d_gene: TRBD2
CDR3aa: CASSVTSGITDTQYF
CDR3nt: TGTGCCAGCAGCGTGACTAGCGGAATAACAGATACGCAGTATTTT

j_gene: TRBJ1-6
abundance: many
v_gene: TRBV11-2
d_gene: TRBD1
CDR3aa: CASSHSGTEGSPLHF
CDR3nt: TGTGCCAGCAGCCACTCCGGGACAGAAGGTTCACCCCTCCACTTT

j_gene: TRBJ2-1
abundance: NA
v_gene: TRBV11-1
d_gene: TRBD1
CDR3aa: CASSLRRGPHNEQFF
CDR3nt: TGTGCCAGCAGCTTACGCAGGGGGCCCCACAATGAGCAGTTCTTC